Listed below are T cell receptor beta chains from one sample, sequenced in a study of CD8 T cells in Susac syndrome. TCRdb re-called the immunoSEQ multiplex PCR reads with MiXCR, one entry per CDR3 protein. The table records fewer than 80,000 distinct CDR3 sequences, roughly 94% of them present only once. The material sequenced was CD8+ T cells from PBMCs. These receptors were taken from a human donor in good health. Both conserved end residues are part of each CDR3. The D gene is left open where the match is weak. Only part of the rows carry a size: once, few, many, or a class if the clone is expanded.

V gene	clone size	J gene	D gene	CDR3 protein	CDR3 DNA
TRBV9	NA	TRBJ2-3	NA	CASSESDTQYF	TGTGCCAGCAGCGAATCAGATACGCAGTATTTT
TRBV9	NA	TRBJ1-1	NA	CASSAQAGASNTEAFF	TGTGCCAGCAGTGCGCAGGCAGGGGCGTCGAACACTGAAGCTTTCTTT
TRBV4-1	once	TRBJ1-1	NA	CASSQDLRETEAFF	TGCGCCAGCAGCCAAGATCTCCGGGAAACTGAAGCTTTCTTT
TRBV5-4	NA	TRBJ2-7	NA	CASSLGRSYEQYF	TGTGCCAGCAGCTTGGGCCGCTCCTACGAGCAGTACTTC
TRBV24-1	NA	TRBJ2-2	NA	CATSDRWTGELFF	TGTGCCACCAGTGATCGGTGGACCGGGGAGCTGTTTTTT
TRBV4-1	NA	TRBJ1-2	NA	CASSQDPGDYGYTF	TGCGCCAGCAGCCAAGATCCAGGGGACTATGGCTACACCTTC
TRBV7-3	NA	TRBJ2-3	NA	CASSSSGLGTDTQYF	TGTGCCAGCAGCTCATCAGGGTTAGGCACAGATACGCAGTATTTT
TRBV6-2/TRBV6-3	NA	TRBJ1-5	NA	CASSPLDSNQPQHF	TGTGCCAGCAGCCCTCTGGATAGCAATCAGCCCCAGCATTTT
TRBV15	NA	TRBJ1-2	NA	CATSRDLAVPIKGYTF	TGTGCCACCAGCAGAGATCTGGCAGTACCAATCAAAGGCTACACCTTC
TRBV5-1	NA	TRBJ1-2	NA	CASSRGRGANGYTF	TGCGCCAGCAGTCGCGGGAGGGGTGCGAATGGCTACACCTTC
TRBV9	NA	TRBJ2-1	TRBD2	CASSGTSGGANEQFF	TGTGCCAGCAGCGGAACTAGCGGGGGGGCCAATGAGCAGTTCTTC
TRBV12-3/TRBV12-4	NA	TRBJ2-7	NA	CASSQHRDSYEQYF	TGTGCCAGCAGTCAGCACAGGGACTCCTACGAGCAGTACTTC
TRBV30	NA	TRBJ1-6	NA	CAWTRAQAYNSPLHF	TGTGCCTGGACGCGGGCACAGGCCTATAATTCACCCCTCCACTTT
TRBV9	NA	TRBJ2-4	NA	CASSPRGTAKNIQYF	TGTGCCAGCAGCCCCAGGGGAACGGCCAAAAACATTCAGTACTTC
TRBV7-3	NA	TRBJ2-3	NA	CASSSQGPDTQYF	TGTGCCAGCAGCTCTCAGGGGCCAGATACGCAGTATTTT
TRBV7-3	few	TRBJ2-7	NA	CASSLSGTGEQYF	TGTGCCAGCAGCTTGTCAGGGACTGGCGAGCAGTACTTC
TRBV5-8	once	TRBJ2-1	TRBD2	CASSLILAGRNEQFF	TGTGCCAGCAGCTTGATCCTAGCGGGGAGGAATGAGCAGTTCTTC
TRBV7-2	NA	TRBJ2-7	NA	CASSSVTFDHEQYF	TGTGCCAGCAGCTCCGTCACCTTTGACCACGAGCAGTACTTC
TRBV3-1	NA	TRBJ1-2	TRBD1	CASSQATGGDSYTF	TGTGCCAGCAGCCAAGCGACAGGGGGCGATAGCTACACCTTC
TRBV28	NA	TRBJ2-7	TRBD1	CASSPDRDYEQYF	TGTGCCAGCAGCCCCGACAGGGACTACGAGCAGTACTTC
TRBV7-9	once	TRBJ2-5	TRBD1	CASSLGDRGTQYF	TGTGCCAGCAGCTTAGGGGACAGGGGCACCCAGTACTTC
TRBV7-9	NA	TRBJ2-1	NA	CASSLAGAIPDEQFF	TGTGCCAGCAGCTTAGCGGGGGCCATCCCGGATGAGCAGTTCTTC
TRBV4-3	NA	TRBJ2-3	NA	CASSQFRDIPGADTQYF	TGCGCCAGCAGCCAATTTCGGGACATACCGGGGGCAGATACGCAGTATTTT
TRBV27	NA	TRBJ1-2	NA	CASSTGGTHGYTF	TGTGCCAGCAGCACCGGGGGAACGCATGGCTACACCTTC
TRBV13	NA	TRBJ2-5	NA	CASSLGAQEETQYF	TGTGCCAGCAGCTTAGGAGCACAAGAAGAGACCCAGTACTTC
TRBV12-3/TRBV12-4	few	TRBJ2-7	NA	CASSFSGPYEQYF	TGTGCCAGCAGTTTCTCGGGGCCCTACGAGCAGTACTTC
TRBV9	NA	TRBJ1-1	NA	CASSVLQGGSFF	TGTGCCAGCAGCGTTTTACAGGGAGGGTCTTTCTTT
TRBV27	NA	TRBJ2-7	NA	CASSLSPSYEQYF	TGTGCCAGCAGTTTATCGCCCTCCTACGAGCAGTACTTC